What follows are 9 T cell receptor beta chains derived from one specimen sequenced in a study of vaccination effects on CD4 cells after COVID-19. These receptors' targets are unknown. The table came from immunoSEQ multiplex PCR; TCRdb's copy has only in-frame clones and leaves some out. Altogether over 25,000 clones are present, approximately 79% being singletons, with the ten largest covering about 6.3%. In the ViraFEST assay, antigen-specific CD4+ clonotypes were identified by expansion after peptide-pool stimulation. Culturing for roughly 9 days preceded CD4+ T cell isolation. Everyone in the study got two shots of either the BNT162b2 or mRNA-1273 vaccine. This specimen was CD4+ T cells from PBMCs cultured with SARS-CoV-2 spike peptides, taken after COVID-19 vaccination. These receptors were collected from a human donor who received a COVID-19 vaccine. Some clones in this sample may be carry-over from other donors' samples.

The chain uses TRBV19 and TRBJ1-5, with a possible D match to TRBD1 (5 bases). This CDR3 has 13 amino acids. V dropped 1 base and J dropped 7 bases, with 8 bases sitting between them. CDR1 is LNHDA, CDR2 SQIVND, per germline (reference sequence). The CDR3, as DNA: TGTGCCAGTAGTATAGCGGGGGAACAGCCCCAGCATTTT. It is translated as CASSIAGEQPQHF.

This chain joins TRBV5-4 and TRBJ2-5, with 7 bases aligning to TRBD2. The CDR3 covers 13 residues. Germline V gene data show CDR1 as SGHNT and CDR2 as YYREEE (reference sequence). Trimming removed 5 bases from V and 2 bases from J; junction bases left unmatched: 3. CDR3 protein: CASSRDYQETQYF. The CDR3 DNA reads TGTGCCAGCAGTCGGGACTATCAAGAGACCCAGTACTTC.

The rearrangement links TRBV21-1 to TRBJ1-5. TRBV21-1 has pseudogene status. This CDR3 contains 15 residues. CDR3 in amino acids: CASSKFGSLNQPQHF. The CDR3, as DNA: TGTGCCAGCAGCAAATTTGGGAGCCTCAATCAGCCCCAGCATTTT.

The rearrangement uses TRBV3-1 (or the pseudogene TRBV3-2) and TRBJ2-5; TRBD2 agrees at 11 bases. V gave up 4 bases and J gave up 1 base; unmatched junction bases: 2. This CDR3 spans 15 amino acids. Germline CDR1 and CDR2: LGHDT and YNNKEL (reference sequence). CDR3: CASSPGTSGQETQYF. For the CDR3, the DNA is TGTGCCAGCAGCCCCGGGACTAGCGGCCAAGAGACCCAGTACTTC.

This chain uses TRBV6-5 with TRBJ1-5, with D possibly TRBD1 on 5 matching bases. Germline V gives CDR1 MNHEY, CDR2 SVGAGI. The CDR3 loop spans 14 amino acids. The V end lost 0 bases, the J end lost 6 bases, and 9 bases lay between the germline ends. The CDR3 region is CASSYSRGRQPQHF. In DNA, the CDR3 is TGTGCCAGCAGTTACTCACGGGGACGTCAGCCCCAGCATTTT.

The V and J genes are TRBV5-6 and TRBJ1-2, with D tentatively TRBD1 (5 bases). CDR3 size: 14 residues. Trimming pared 5 bases from V and 1 base from J, leaving 12 bases between. Per the germline V gene, CDR1 is SGHDT and CDR2 is YYEEEE. The DNA of the CDR3 is TGTGCCAGCAGAAAAACCAGGGTTAACTATGGCTACACCTTC. Protein sequence: CASRKTRVNYGYTF.

The rearrangement joins TRBV7-9 to TRBJ1-1, with no clear D. The germline CDR1 and CDR2 sequences are SEHNR and FQNEAQ (reference sequence). The CDR3 is 12 residues long. Trimming cost V 2 bases and J 7 bases, with 8 bases left between them. CDR3 amino acids: CASSLPAGEAFF. The CDR3 DNA is TGTGCCAGCAGCTTACCGGCGGGTGAAGCTTTCTTT.

The J gene is TRBJ2-3, the V gene TRBV2, with D tentatively TRBD2 (5 bases). The CDR3 runs to 13 residues. V lost 7 bases to trimming and J lost 8 bases, with 16 bases between them. CDR1 and CDR2 from the germline V gene are SNHLY and FYNNEI. As DNA, the CDR3 is TGTGCCAGCACAGTACTCAACGCGGGTACGCAGTATTTT. It yields the protein CASTVLNAGTQYF. The full variable domain, with the rest looked up from reference TRBV2 and TRBJ2-3, is EPEVTQTPSHQVTQMGQEVILRCVPISNHLYFYWYRQILGQKVEFLVSFYNNEISEKSEIFDDQFSVERPDGSNFTLKIRSTKLEDSAMYFCASTVLNAGTQYFGPGTRLTVL.

The genes are TRBV4-3 and TRBJ2-6, with a possible D match to TRBD1 (6 bases). The CDR3 runs 16 residues. Trimming stripped 1 base from V and 0 bases from J, with 7 bases between. Germline CDR1 is LGHNA and CDR2 is YSLEER. The CDR3 sequence: CASSQGRGSGANVLTF. The CDR3 DNA is TGCGCCAGCAGCCAAGGCAGGGGCTCTGGGGCCAACGTCCTGACTTTC.